This T cell receptor beta chain was observed in a study of OX40 agonist ivuxolimab in advanced cancers. The CDR3 contains 15 residues. Germline V gene data show CDR1 as SGHKS and CDR2 as YYEKEE (reference sequence). The germline V and J ends were trimmed by 5 bases and 3 bases, with 17 bases remaining between them. The assay was immunoSEQ multiplex PCR, and TCRdb's table has in-frame clones only and misses some. The data contain about 90,000 clones, about 90% of them singletons. The V call is TRBV5-5, the J call TRBJ1-2, with D possibly being TRBD1 (5 bases). The sequenced sample was CD4+ or CD8+ T cells sorted from blood, obtained in a trial of the OX40 agonist ivuxolimab. The origin of this receptor is an adult with an advanced solid tumor such as melanoma, head and neck, liver or kidney cancer. DNA for the CDR3: TGTGCCAGCAGACCGTTCGGAGGGACCGACTATGGCTACACCTTC. This sequence encodes CASRPFGGTDYGYTF.